The 10 T cell receptor beta chains in this list originate from one sample, sequenced in a study of cytomegalovirus exposure and HLA in healthy donors. Some clones are missing from TCRdb's copy, which holds only in-frame ones; the method was immunoSEQ multiplex PCR. The table has approximately 300,000 clones, about nine tenths seen once. The sample was PBMCs. The receptors derive from a young woman in good health and CMV-seronegative.

This sequence joins TRBV5-8 and TRBJ1-2; D remains unclear. The CDR3 contains 13 residues. Germline V CDR1 and CDR2: SGHTS, YDEGEE. V was trimmed by 4 bases and J by 0 bases, leaving 7 bases between them. The CDR3 loop reads CASSLGANYGYTF. The CDR3 DNA sequence: TGTGCCAGCAGCCTCGGAGCTAACTATGGCTACACCTTC.

The rearrangement joins TRBV7-8 to TRBJ2-3, with a tentative D call TRBD1 (5 bases). The length of the CDR3 is 12 residues. V was shortened by 1 base and J by 9 bases, with 8 bases between the two germline ends. Germline V gene data show CDR1 as SGHVS and CDR2 as FQNEAQ. This CDR3 is CASSLGTGTQYF. The CDR3, as DNA: TGTGCCAGCAGCTTAGGCACAGGCACGCAGTATTTT. Full variable domain (rest looked up from reference TRBV7-8 and TRBJ2-3): GAGVSQSPRYKVAKRGQDVALRCDPISGHVSLFWYQQALGQGPEFLTYFQNEAQLDKSGLPSDRFFAERPEGSVSTLKIQRTQQEDSAVYLCASSLGTGTQYFGPGTRLTVL.

The chain is built from TRBV12-1 and TRBJ2-7; the table's D call of TRBD2 was not tested on the DNA. TRBV12-1 is marked as a pseudogene. The CDR3 is made up of 15 amino acids. CDR3 DNA sequence: TGTGCCAGCAGCTACCGACTAGCGGGAGTTCCCGAGCAGTACTTC. Its protein product is CASSYRLAGVPEQYF.

This chain joins TRBV12-5 and TRBJ2-6, with TRBD1 matching 8 bases. CDR3 length: 21 amino acids. V dropped 2 bases and J dropped 4; count of bases not matched to a gene: 19. Germline loops: CDR1 LGHNT, CDR2 FRNRAP. The CDR3 sequence is CASGLLRTVGQVSAGANVLTF. The CDR3 nucleotides are TGTGCTAGTGGTTTGCTCAGGACGGTGGGACAGGTGAGCGCCGGGGCCAACGTCCTGACTTTC.

The chain joins TRBV25-1 to TRBJ2-7; the match to TRBD1 covers 8 bases. J gave up 5 bases and V 8 bases, and 8 bases lay outside the gene matches. The germline V gene has CDR1 MGHDK and CDR2 SYGVNS. The CDR3 sequence is 13 residues long. The CDR3 nucleotides read TGTGCCAGCCGGGGACAGGTAGGCGACGAGCAGTACTTC. Protein: CASRGQVGDEQYF.

This chain connects TRBV7-2 to TRBJ1-2, with D possibly matching TRBD1 (5 bases). Germline lookup yields CDR1 SGHTA and CDR2 FQGNSA. The CDR3 runs 16 residues. V lost 1 base and J lost 5, with 17 bases in between. In nucleotides, the CDR3 is TGTGCCAGCAGCTTAGGGCAGGGCGGATTTGATTATGGCTACACCTTC. Translated: CASSLGQGGFDYGYTF.

The chain has TRBV6-1 and TRBJ2-1, with 10 bases that match TRBD2. The V gene end was trimmed by 7 bases and the J gene end by 6 bases; junction bases not matched to a gene: 9. There are 15 residues in the CDR3. The germline gives CDR1 MNHNS, CDR2 SASEGT. This CDR3 reads CASTWLAGVGNEQFF. The CDR3 region has the DNA TGTGCCAGCACTTGGCTAGCGGGAGTAGGCAATGAGCAGTTCTTC.

This clone is a singleton in its sample. The CDR3 DNA sequence: TGTGCCAGCAGCCCCGTCTTCGAGCAGTACTTC. Residues: CASSPVFEQYF. The chain is built from TRBV7-9 and TRBJ2-7; D ambiguous. Germline CDR1 reads SEHNR; CDR2 reads FQNEAQ (reference sequence). V lost 5 bases and J lost 6, with 8 bases in between. This CDR3 is 11 amino acids long.

The chain employs TRBV7-3 and TRBJ1-1, with unresolved D. Germline V gene sequence: CDR1 SGHTA, CDR2 FQGTGA. CDR3 length: 13 amino acids. V lost 5 bases and J lost 2, with 9 bases in between. The CDR3 reads CASSQTPNTEAFF. In DNA form, the CDR3 reads TGTGCCAGCAGCCAAACACCAAACACTGAAGCTTTCTTT.

The chain uses TRBV18 and TRBJ2-5; 7 bases line up with TRBD1. The length of the CDR3 is 14 residues. The junction had 1 base not matched to a gene; V was cut back by 2 bases and J by 1 base. Germline assignment: CDR1 KGHSH and CDR2 LQKENI. For the CDR3, the DNA is TGTGCCAGCTCACCAAGGGGGCTCCAAGAGACCCAGTACTTC. Translating gives CASSPRGLQETQYF.